The 19 T cell receptor beta chains reported below all come from one sample, sequenced in a study of blood T cell dynamics during melanoma immunotherapy. The assay was immunoSEQ multiplex PCR, and TCRdb's table has in-frame clones only and misses some. Here the sample spans 8,000 or so clones, roughly 80% being singletons. The sample's time point: pre-treatment baseline. The sample here was blood, taken from a patient treated with checkpoint blockade. The receptors stem from a human donor with melanoma.

V usage is TRBV5-1 and J usage is TRBJ2-5, with 12 bases lining up with TRBD1. J gave up 4 bases and V 4 bases, and 2 bases lay outside the gene matches. The V gene's germline CDR1 is SGHRS and CDR2 YFSETQ. The CDR3 spans 14 residues. This CDR3 reads CASSRDRGRETQYF. The CDR3, as DNA: TGCGCCAGCAGCCGGGACAGGGGGCGAGAGACCCAGTACTTC.

This chain connects TRBV10-2 to TRBJ1-3; TRBD1 matches 10 bases. V was pared by 6 bases and J by 7 bases, with 6 bases of the junction left unmatched. Germline loops: CDR1 WSHSY, CDR2 SAAADI. This CDR3 is built from 14 residues. The CDR3 is CASSSTGGGNTIYF. CDR3 nucleotides: TGCGCCAGCAGCTCGACAGGGGGCGGGAACACCATATATTTT.

The chain employs TRBV5-6 and TRBJ2-5; D is unclear. This CDR3 region has 11 residues. Per germline, CDR1 SGHDT and CDR2 YYEEEE. The ends were cut back, 0 bases at V and 5 bases at J, with 2 bases in the middle. CDR3 amino acids: CASSLAETQYF. As DNA, the CDR3 is TGTGCCAGCAGCTTGGCGGAGACCCAGTACTTC.

The chain carries TRBV4-2 and TRBJ1-1, with unresolved D. The CDR3 runs to 13 residues. CDR1 and CDR2 (germline): LGHNA, YNFKEQ. V lost 6 bases and J 1 base, leaving 9 bases between the germline ends. CDR3 DNA: TGTGCCAGCAGTTGGGGTCGGAACACTGAAGCTTTCTTT. It translates to CASSWGRNTEAFF.

The chain carries TRBV6-1 and TRBJ2-5; 9 bases agree with TRBD2. Germline-derived CDR1 and CDR2 are MNHNS and SASEGT. This CDR3 region has 15 residues. V was clipped by 0 bases and J by 1 base; unmatched bases: 0. The CDR3 region has the DNA TGTGCCAGCAGTGAAGCTAGCGGGAGCCAAGAGACCCAGTACTTC. It encodes CASSEASGSQETQYF.

This chain uses TRBV18 with TRBJ1-5, with 7 bases aligning to TRBD1. Germline values: CDR1 KGHSH, CDR2 LQKENI. The CDR3 sequence is 14 residues long. Germline trimming cut 2 bases from V and 7 bases from J; bases unmatched to any gene: 5. In DNA, the CDR3 is TGTGCCAGCTCACCATCGACAGGGTCCCAGCCCCAGCATTTT. The encoded protein is CASSPSTGSQPQHF.

This chain joins TRBV4-1 and TRBJ1-2, with D unresolved. This CDR3 has 11 residues. The germline V gene encodes CDR1 MGHRA and CDR2 YSYEKL. Trimming shortened V by 3 bases and J by 7 bases, and 6 bases separated the two germline ends. CDR3 loop: CASSHTGGYTF. The DNA of the CDR3 is TGCGCCAGCAGCCATACGGGTGGCTACACCTTC.

The CDR3 nucleotides are TGTGCCAGCAGCCGAGGGACTAGATGGACAGAGACCCAGTACTTC. Protein sequence: CASSRGTRWTETQYF. The chain combines TRBV6-5 with TRBJ2-5, with 8 bases fitting TRBD2. V lost 6 bases, J lost 4 bases, and 10 bases stayed unmatched. Looked up from germline, CDR1 is MNHEY and CDR2 is SVGAGI. The CDR3 has 15 amino acids.

Here the CDR3 reads CASSSLSIHAPQETQYF. DNA for the CDR3: TGTGCCAGCAGCTCCCTGTCAATCCACGCACCCCAAGAGACCCAGTACTTC. V gene TRBV7-6 combines with J gene TRBJ2-5; D is unclear. In germline, CDR1 is SGHVS, CDR2 FNYEAQ. Deletions cut 4 bases from V and 1 base from J, with 19 bases between. The CDR3 has 17 residues.

The J gene is TRBJ2-1, the V gene TRBV6-4, with 7 bases aligning to TRBD1. J was trimmed by 3 bases and V by 5 bases; bases with no gene match: 4. CDR1 and CDR2 from the germline V gene are MRHNA and SNTAGT. The CDR3 extends over 14 amino acids. CDR3 protein: CASSSGQDYNEQFF. CDR3 sequence (DNA): TGTGCCAGCAGTTCCGGACAGGACTACAATGAGCAGTTCTTC.

The CDR3 DNA is TGCGCCAGCAGCTTGACCGGGCAGAAGAACACTGAAGCTTTCTTT. Its protein product is CASSLTGQKNTEAFF. The V gene is TRBV5-1, the J gene TRBJ1-1; D ambiguous. The CDR3 totals 15 residues. In germline, CDR1 is SGHRS, CDR2 YFSETQ. V lost 1 base and J 1 base, leaving 11 bases between the germline ends.

This sequence joins TRBV27 and TRBJ1-1; weak D call: TRBD1 (6 bases). The CDR3 totals 13 residues. V was trimmed by 6 bases and J by 1 base, leaving 9 bases between them. CDR1 and CDR2 from the germline V gene are MNHEY and SMNVEV (reference sequence). CDR3 loop: CASRAGANTEAFF. In nucleotides, the CDR3 is TGTGCCAGCAGGGCAGGGGCGAACACTGAAGCTTTCTTT.

CDR3 in DNA: TGTGCCAGCAGCCCCCAAACATCGCTAAGCTCCTACGAGCAGTACTTC. It specifies CASSPQTSLSSYEQYF. This chain connects TRBV7-6 to TRBJ2-7, with no clear D. Germline CDR1 is SGHVS and CDR2 is FNYEAQ. Trimming left V 5 bases short and J 0 bases short, with 17 bases between. The CDR3 spans 16 residues.

V and J are TRBV6-5 and TRBJ1-1; possible D gene TRBD1, 5 bases. The ends were cut back, 7 bases at V and 5 bases at J, with 14 bases in the middle. Germline-derived CDR1 and CDR2 are MNHEY and SVGAGI. This CDR3 region has 13 residues. The CDR3 spells CASIPPGSTEAFF. Written as DNA, the CDR3 is TGTGCCAGCATTCCCCCAGGGAGTACTGAAGCTTTCTTT.

Only one count was recorded for this clone. In DNA form, the CDR3 reads TGTGCCAGTAGAACACCGAACACCGGGGAGCTGTTTTTT. The encoded protein is CASRTPNTGELFF. V and J are TRBV19 and TRBJ2-2, with unresolved D. The CDR3 has 13 residues. Trimming pared 6 bases from V and 0 bases from J, leaving 5 bases between. Germline V gene sequence: CDR1 LNHDA, CDR2 SQIVND (reference sequence).

This chain connects TRBV5-4 to TRBJ2-2, with 8 bases fitting TRBD1. The CDR3 runs to 15 residues. The V gene end was trimmed by 4 bases and the J gene end by 2 bases; junction bases not matched to a gene: 4. The germline gives CDR1 SGHNT, CDR2 YYREEE (reference sequence). The chain's CDR3 is CASSPDRGNTGELFF. The CDR3, as DNA: TGTGCCAGCAGCCCCGACAGGGGTAACACCGGGGAGCTGTTTTTT.

The J gene is TRBJ1-1, the V gene TRBV6-4; D may be TRBD1 (5 bases). Germline CDR1 is MRHNA and CDR2 is SNTAGT. The CDR3 covers 15 residues. Deletions cut 4 bases from V and 4 bases from J, with 16 bases between. This chain's CDR3 is CASSADGQGSTEAFF. The CDR3 DNA sequence: TGTGCCAGCAGTGCCGACGGGCAGGGAAGCACTGAAGCTTTCTTT.

J is TRBJ2-7 and V is TRBV9, with D unclear. The CDR3 contains 15 residues. Trimming left V 3 bases short and J 0 bases short, with 13 bases between. In germline, CDR1 is SGDLS, CDR2 YYNGEE. In nucleotides, the CDR3 is TGTGCCAGCAGCGCCCACCCCCAGAGCTCCTACGAGCAGTACTTC. Translating gives CASSAHPQSSYEQYF.

The chain combines TRBV27 with TRBJ1-5, with D perhaps TRBD1 (6 bases). Deletions cut 2 bases from V and 7 bases from J, with 12 bases between. The CDR3 totals 14 residues. The germline V gene encodes CDR1 MNHEY and CDR2 SMNVEV (reference sequence). The CDR3 DNA is TGTGCCAGCAGTTTAACCAGGGGTGGGCAGCCCCAGCATTTT. Its protein product is CASSLTRGGQPQHF.